This T cell receptor beta chain was documented in a study of T cells after yellow fever vaccination (dated by TCRdb to the late 2010s). About the study as a whole: The SMART-Seq v4 Ultra Low Input RNA kit was used to prepare libraries from fractions with low cell numbers. To follow T-cell clones before and after both primary and booster YFV17D yellow fever vaccination, bulk TCR alpha and beta repertoires underwent longitudinal sequencing. The cohort comprised two healthy male donors, one aged 18 to 30 and one aged 30 to 40 years. Blood was drawn at multiple timepoints before and after primary and secondary immunization, with bulk PBMC replicates and cell subsets isolated. What the study reported, not specific to this receptor: Because abundant contaminating clonotypes from the bulk population could be contained in FACS-sorted repertoires, computational filtering was required. The secondary T-cell response was weaker than the primary response but faster, peaking on day 5 instead of day 15. Most clones expanded after primary vaccination were re-detected after the booster (almost 97% of CD4 and around 88% of CD8), suggesting broad memory maintenance. Because only a couple of donors were included in the study, the extent to which the findings can be generalized is limited. A small share of clonotypes occurred in both CD4 and CD8 compartments, likely arising from convergent recombination.

This clonotype was observed many times. Its cognate antigen has yet to be identified. One base away there is no much larger clone; base qualities are not given. Read against the paper, the sample's treatment or condition label means: live attenuated yellow fever vaccine strain. A standard Ficoll-Paque protocol was used to isolate PBMCs from peripheral blood. Dynabeads CD4 and CD8 positive selection kits were used to isolate CD4 and CD8 T-cell fractions. RNA was extracted with TriZol from bulk PBMCs, CD4 and CD8 fractions, and dextramer-positive and dextramer-negative fractions. Synthesis of TCR cDNA relied on 5'RACE template switching, a step that introduced a universal primer site along with unique molecular identifiers. cDNA synthesis was primed from both the TCR alpha and TCR beta constant segments. Library amplification involved two PCR steps, and the second step added sample barcodes and sequencing adapters. Sequencing of libraries was performed on Illumina HiSeq 2500 (2x100 bp) or NovaSeq (2x150 bp). On the authors' methods: MIGEC was used to demultiplex reads and collapse the reads into UMI consensus sequences, and MiXCR was used for V(D)J alignment. Clonotypes responding to the vaccine were identified with edgeR on replicate PBMC samples, with the criteria of FDR below 0.01 and a log2 fold change above 5 up to day 15. CD4 or CD8 identity was assigned to each bulk clonotype according to whether the clonotype was present at higher abundance in the sequenced CD4 repertoire or the sequenced CD8 repertoire. TCRdb reprocessed the public reads (quality trimming at Q25 with fastp, clone calling with MiXCR) and kept in-frame beta chains. Each record represents a unique CDR3 protein, reported with the most common genes and DNA among its rows. These V and J calls rely on TCRdb rather than the paper's analysis. This sample comprises around 180,000 distinct CDR3 sequences, approximately 6.2% of them detected only once. The ten most abundant clones make up just under 3% of the sample.

V sheds 8 bases and J sheds 7 bases, leaving 20 bases between their ends. CDR1 SNHLY and CDR2 FYNNEI are derived from the germline V gene. Spanning cysteine to phenylalanine, the CDR3 consists of 15 amino acids. The read is trimmed to its CDR3 DNA, 45 bases read in frame from base 1. Recombination joined TRBV2 with TRBJ1-4; the D gene is not confidently resolved. The material was CD4+ T cells sorted from PBMCs, obtained on the day of the first yellow fever vaccination. This TCR was recovered from a man in his late teens or twenties who received the YFV17D yellow fever vaccine. The bases read TGTGCCAGCTCCCGTCCCCGGGCCCCGGGTGAAAAACTGTTTTTT. This encodes CASSRPRAPGEKLFF.